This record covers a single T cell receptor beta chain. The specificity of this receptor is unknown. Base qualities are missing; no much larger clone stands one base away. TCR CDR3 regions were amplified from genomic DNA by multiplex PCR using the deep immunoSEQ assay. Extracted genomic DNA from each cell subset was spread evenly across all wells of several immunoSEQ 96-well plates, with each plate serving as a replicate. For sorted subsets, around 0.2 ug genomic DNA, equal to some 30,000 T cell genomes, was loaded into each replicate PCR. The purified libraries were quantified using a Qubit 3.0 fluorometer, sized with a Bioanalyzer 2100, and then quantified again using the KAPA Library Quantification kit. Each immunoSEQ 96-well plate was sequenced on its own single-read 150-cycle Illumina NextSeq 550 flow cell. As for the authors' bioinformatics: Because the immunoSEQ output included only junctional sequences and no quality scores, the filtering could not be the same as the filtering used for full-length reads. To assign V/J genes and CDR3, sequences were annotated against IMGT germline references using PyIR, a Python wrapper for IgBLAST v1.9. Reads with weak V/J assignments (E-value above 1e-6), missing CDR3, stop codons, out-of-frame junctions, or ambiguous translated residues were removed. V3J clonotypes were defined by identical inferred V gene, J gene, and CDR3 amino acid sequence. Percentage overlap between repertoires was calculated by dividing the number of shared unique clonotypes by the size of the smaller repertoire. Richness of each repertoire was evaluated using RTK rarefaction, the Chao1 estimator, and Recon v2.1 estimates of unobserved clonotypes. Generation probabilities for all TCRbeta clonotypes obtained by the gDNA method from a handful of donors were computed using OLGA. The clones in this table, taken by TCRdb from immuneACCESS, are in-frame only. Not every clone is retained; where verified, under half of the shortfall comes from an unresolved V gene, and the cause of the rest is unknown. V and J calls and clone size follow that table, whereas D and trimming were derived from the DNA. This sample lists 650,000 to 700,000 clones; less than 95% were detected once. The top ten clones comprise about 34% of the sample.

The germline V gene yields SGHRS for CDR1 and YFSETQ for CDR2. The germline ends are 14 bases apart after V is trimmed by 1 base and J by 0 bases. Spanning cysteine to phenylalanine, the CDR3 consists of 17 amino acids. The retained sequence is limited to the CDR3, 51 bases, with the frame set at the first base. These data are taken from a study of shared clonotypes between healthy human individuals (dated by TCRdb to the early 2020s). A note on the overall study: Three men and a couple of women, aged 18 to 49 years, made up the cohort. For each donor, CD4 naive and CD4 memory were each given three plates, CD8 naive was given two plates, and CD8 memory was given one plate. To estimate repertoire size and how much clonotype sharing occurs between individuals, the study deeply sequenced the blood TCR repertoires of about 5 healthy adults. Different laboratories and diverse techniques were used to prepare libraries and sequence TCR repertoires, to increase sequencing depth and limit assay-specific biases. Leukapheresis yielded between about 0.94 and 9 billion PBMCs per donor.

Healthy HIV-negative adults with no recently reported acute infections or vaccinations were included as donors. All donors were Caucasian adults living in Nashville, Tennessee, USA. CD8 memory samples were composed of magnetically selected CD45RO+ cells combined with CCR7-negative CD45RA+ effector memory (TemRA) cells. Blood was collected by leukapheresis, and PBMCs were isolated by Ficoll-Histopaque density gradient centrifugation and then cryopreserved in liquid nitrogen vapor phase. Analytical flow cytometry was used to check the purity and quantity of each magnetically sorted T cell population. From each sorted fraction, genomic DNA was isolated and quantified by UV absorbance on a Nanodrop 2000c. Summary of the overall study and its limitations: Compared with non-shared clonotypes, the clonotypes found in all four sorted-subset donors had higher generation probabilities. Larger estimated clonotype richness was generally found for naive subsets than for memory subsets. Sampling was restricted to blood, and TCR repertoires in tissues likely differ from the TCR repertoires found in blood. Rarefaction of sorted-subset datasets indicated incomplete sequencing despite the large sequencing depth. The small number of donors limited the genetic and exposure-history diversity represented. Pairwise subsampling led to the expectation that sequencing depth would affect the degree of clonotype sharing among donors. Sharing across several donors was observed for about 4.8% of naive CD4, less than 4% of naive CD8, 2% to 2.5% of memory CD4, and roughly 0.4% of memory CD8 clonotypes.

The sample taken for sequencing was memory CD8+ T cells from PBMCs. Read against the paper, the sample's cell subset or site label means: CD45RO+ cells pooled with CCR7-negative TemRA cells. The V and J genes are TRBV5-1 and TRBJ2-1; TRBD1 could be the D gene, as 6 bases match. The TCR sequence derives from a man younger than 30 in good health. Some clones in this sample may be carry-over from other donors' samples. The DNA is TGCGCCAGCAGCTTGCTCCACGGGACACCCTCCTACAATGAGCAGTTCTTC. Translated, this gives CASSLLHGTPSYNEQFF.